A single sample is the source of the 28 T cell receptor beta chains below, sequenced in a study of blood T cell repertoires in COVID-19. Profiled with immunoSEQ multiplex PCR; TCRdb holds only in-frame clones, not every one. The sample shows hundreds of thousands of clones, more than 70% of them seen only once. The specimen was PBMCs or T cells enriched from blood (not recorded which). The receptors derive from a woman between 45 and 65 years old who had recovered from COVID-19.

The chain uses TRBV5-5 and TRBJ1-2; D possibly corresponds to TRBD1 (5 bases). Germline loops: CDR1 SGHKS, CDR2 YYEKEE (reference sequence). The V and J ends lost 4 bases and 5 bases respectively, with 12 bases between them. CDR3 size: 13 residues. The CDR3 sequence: CASSGTGIYGYTF. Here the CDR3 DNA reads TGTGCCAGCAGCGGAACAGGAATTTATGGCTACACCTTC.

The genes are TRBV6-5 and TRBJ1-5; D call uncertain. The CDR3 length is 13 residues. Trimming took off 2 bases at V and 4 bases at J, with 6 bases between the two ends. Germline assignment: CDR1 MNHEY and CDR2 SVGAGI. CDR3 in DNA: TGTGCCAGCAGTTACATGCTAAATCAGCCCCAGCATTTT. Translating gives CASSYMLNQPQHF.

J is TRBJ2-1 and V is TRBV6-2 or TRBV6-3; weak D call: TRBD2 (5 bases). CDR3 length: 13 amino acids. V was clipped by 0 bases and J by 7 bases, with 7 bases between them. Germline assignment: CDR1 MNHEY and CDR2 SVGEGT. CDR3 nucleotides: TGTGCCAGCAGTTACTCGAGGGAGAATGAGCAGTTCTTC. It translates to CASSYSRENEQFF.

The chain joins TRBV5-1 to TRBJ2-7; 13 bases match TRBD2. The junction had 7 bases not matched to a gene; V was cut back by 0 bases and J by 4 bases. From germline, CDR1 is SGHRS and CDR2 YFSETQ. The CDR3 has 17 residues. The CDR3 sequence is CASSLVGTSGTRYEQYF. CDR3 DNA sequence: TGCGCCAGCAGCTTGGTCGGGACTAGCGGGACCAGATACGAGCAGTACTTC. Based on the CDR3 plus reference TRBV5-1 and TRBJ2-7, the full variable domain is KAGVTQTPRYLIKTRGQQVTLSCSPISGHRSVSWYQQTPGQGLQFLFEYFSETQRNKGNFPGRFSGRQFSNSRSEMNVSTLELGDSALYLCASSLVGTSGTRYEQYFGPGTRLTVT.

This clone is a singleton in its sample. As DNA, the CDR3 is TGCGCCAGCAGCCAGACAGGGTACGGAAACACCATATATTTT. Translating it yields CASSQTGYGNTIYF. This chain connects TRBV4-3 to TRBJ1-3, with 7 bases lining up with TRBD1. The CDR3 is 14 residues long. Germline V gene lookup returns CDR1 LGHNA and CDR2 YSLEER. Germline trimming cut 3 bases from V and 4 bases from J; bases unmatched to any gene: 3.

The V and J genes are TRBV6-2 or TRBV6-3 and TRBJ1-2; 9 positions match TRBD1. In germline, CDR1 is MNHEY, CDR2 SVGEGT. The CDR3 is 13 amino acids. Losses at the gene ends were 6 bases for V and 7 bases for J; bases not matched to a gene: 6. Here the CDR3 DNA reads TGTGCCAGCAGCCCGGGACAGGGCTCTGGCTACACCTTC. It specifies CASSPGQGSGYTF.

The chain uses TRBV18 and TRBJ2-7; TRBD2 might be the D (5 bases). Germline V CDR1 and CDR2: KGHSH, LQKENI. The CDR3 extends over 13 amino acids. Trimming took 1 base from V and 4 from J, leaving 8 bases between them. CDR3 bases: TGTGCCAGCTCACCACTGGGAGCGTACGAGCAGTACTTC. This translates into CASSPLGAYEQYF.

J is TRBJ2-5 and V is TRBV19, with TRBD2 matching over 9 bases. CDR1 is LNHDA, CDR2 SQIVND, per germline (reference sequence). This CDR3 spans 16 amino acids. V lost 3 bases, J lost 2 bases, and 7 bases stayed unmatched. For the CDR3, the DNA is TGTGCCAGTAGTATTAAGGCGGGAGGGACTCAAGAGACCCAGTACTTC. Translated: CASSIKAGGTQETQYF.

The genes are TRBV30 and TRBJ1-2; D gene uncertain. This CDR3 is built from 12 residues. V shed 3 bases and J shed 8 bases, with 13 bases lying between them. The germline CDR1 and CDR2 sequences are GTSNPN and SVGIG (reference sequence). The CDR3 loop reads CAWRSNQRGYTF. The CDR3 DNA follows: TGTGCCTGGAGGTCCAACCAGCGCGGCTACACCTTC.

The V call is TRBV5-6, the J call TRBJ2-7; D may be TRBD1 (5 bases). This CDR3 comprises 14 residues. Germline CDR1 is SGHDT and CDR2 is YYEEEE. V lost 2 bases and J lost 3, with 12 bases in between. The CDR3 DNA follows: TGTGCCAGCAGCTTCCGCGACAGTGGCTACGAGCAGTACTTC. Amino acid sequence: CASSFRDSGYEQYF. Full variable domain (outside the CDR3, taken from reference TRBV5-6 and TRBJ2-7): DAGVTQSPTHLIKTRGQQVTLRCSPKSGHDTVSWYQQALGQGPQFIFQYYEEEERQRGNFPDRFSGHQFPNYSSELNVNALLLGDSALYLCASSFRDSGYEQYFGPGTRLTVT.

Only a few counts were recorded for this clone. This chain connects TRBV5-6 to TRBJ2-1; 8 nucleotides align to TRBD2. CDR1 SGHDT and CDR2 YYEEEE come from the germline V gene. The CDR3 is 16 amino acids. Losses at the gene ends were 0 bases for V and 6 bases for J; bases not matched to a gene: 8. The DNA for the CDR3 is TGTGCCAGCAGCTTGGCCGGGAGCGGGGGCCTCAATGAGCAGTTCTTC. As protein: CASSLAGSGGLNEQFF.

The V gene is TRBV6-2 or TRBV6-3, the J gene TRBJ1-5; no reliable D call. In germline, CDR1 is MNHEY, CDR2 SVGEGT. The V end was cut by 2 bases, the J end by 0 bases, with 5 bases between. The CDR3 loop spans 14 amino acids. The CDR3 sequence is CASSYQFSNQPQHF. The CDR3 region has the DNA TGTGCCAGCAGTTACCAGTTTAGCAATCAGCCCCAGCATTTT.

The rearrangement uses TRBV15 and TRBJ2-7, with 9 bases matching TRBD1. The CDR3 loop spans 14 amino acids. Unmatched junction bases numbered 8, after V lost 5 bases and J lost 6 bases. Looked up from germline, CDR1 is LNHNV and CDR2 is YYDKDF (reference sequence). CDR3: CATSPDRGVGEQYF. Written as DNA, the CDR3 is TGTGCCACCAGCCCAGACAGGGGGGTGGGCGAGCAGTACTTC.

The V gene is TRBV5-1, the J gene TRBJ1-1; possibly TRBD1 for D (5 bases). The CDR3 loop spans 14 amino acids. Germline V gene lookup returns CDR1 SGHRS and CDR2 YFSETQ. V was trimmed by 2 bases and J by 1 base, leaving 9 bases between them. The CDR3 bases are TGCGCCAGCAGCTTATATACAGGGAACACTGAAGCTTTCTTT. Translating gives CASSLYTGNTEAFF.

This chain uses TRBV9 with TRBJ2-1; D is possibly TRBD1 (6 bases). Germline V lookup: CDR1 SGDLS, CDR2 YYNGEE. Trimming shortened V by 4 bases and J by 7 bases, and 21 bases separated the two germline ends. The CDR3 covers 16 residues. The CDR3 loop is CASSRQVAGARNEQFF. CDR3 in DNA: TGTGCCAGCAGCCGGCAGGTGGCAGGGGCGCGAAATGAGCAGTTCTTC.

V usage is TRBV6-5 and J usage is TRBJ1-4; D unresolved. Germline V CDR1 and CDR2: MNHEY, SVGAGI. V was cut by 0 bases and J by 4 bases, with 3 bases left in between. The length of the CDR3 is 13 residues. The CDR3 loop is CASSYSHNEKLFF. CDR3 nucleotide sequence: TGTGCCAGCAGTTACTCCCATAATGAAAAACTGTTTTTT.

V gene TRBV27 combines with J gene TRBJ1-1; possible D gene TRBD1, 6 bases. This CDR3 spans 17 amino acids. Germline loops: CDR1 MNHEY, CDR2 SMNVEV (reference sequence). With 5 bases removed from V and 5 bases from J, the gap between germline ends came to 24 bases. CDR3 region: CASSTGTLGGRLTEAFF. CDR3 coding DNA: TGTGCCAGCAGTACCGGGACATTAGGGGGTCGATTGACTGAAGCTTTCTTT.

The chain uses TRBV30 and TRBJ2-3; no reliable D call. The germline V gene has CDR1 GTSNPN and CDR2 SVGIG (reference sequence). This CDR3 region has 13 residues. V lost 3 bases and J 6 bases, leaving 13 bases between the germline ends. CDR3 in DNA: TGTGCCTGGAGATTAGCCAGCTCGGATACGCAGTATTTT. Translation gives CAWRLASSDTQYF. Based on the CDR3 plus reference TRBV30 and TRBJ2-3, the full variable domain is SQTIHQWPATLVQPVGSPLSLECTVEGTSNPNLYWYRQAAGRGLQLLFYSVGIGQISSEVPQNLSASRPQDRQFILSSKKLLLSDSGFYLCAWRLASSDTQYFGPGTRLTVL.

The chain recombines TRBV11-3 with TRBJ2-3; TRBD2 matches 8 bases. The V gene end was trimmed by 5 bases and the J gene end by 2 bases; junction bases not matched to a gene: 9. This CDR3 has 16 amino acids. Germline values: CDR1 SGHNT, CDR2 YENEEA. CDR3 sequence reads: CASSPVAGGSTDTQYF. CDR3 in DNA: TGTGCCAGCAGCCCCGTTGCGGGGGGCTCCACAGATACGCAGTATTTT. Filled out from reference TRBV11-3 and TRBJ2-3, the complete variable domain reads EAGVVQSPRYKIIEKKQPVAFWCNPISGHNTLYWYLQNLGQGPELLIRYENEEAVDDSQLPKDRFSAERLKGVDSTLKIQPAELGDSAVYLCASSPVAGGSTDTQYFGPGTRLTVL.

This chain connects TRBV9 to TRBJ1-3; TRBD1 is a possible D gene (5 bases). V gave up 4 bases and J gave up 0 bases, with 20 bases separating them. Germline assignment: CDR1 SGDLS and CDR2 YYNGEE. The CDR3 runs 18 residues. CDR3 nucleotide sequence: TGTGCCAGCAGCCCTACTCCGGGGGGTCCCAGCTCTGGAAACACCATATATTTT. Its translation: CASSPTPGGPSSGNTIYF.

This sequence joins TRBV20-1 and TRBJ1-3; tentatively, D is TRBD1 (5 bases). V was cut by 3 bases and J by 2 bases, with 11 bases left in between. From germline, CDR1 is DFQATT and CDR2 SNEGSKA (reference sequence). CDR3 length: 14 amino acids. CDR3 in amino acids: CSASRPGPGNTIYF. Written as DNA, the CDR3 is TGCAGTGCTAGTCGCCCAGGGCCTGGAAACACCATATATTTT.

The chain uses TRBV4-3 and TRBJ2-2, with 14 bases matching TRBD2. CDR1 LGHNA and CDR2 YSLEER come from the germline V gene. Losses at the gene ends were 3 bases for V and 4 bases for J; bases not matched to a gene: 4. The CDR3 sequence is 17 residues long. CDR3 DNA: TGCGCCAGCAGCCAGGGACTAGCGGGGGTGAGCACCGGGGAGCTGTTTTTT. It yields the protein CASSQGLAGVSTGELFF.

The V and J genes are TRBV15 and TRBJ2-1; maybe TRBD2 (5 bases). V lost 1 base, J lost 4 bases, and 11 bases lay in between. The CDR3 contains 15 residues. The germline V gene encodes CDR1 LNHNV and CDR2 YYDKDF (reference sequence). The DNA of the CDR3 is TGTGCCACCAGCAGAGCGGCGGGTTCATACAATGAGCAGTTCTTC. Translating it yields CATSRAAGSYNEQFF.

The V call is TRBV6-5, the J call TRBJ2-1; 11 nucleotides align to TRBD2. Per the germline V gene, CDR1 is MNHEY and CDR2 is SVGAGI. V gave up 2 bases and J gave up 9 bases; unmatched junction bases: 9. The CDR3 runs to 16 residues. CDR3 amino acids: CASSYLTTSGNGEQFF. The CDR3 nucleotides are TGTGCCAGCAGTTACCTAACGACTAGCGGGAACGGTGAGCAGTTCTTC.

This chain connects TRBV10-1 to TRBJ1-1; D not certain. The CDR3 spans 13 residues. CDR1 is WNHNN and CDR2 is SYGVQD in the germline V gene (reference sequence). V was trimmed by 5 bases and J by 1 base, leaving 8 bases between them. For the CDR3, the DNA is TGCGCCAGCAGTAGAGCCAAGAACACTGAAGCTTTCTTT. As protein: CASSRAKNTEAFF.

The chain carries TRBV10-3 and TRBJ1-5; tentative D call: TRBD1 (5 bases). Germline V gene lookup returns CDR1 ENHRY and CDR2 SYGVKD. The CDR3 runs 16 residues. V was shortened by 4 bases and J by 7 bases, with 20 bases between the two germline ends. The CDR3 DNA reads TGTGCCATCAGTGGGTCAGGGCAGGGAAAATACCAGCCCCAGCATTTT. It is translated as CAISGSGQGKYQPQHF.

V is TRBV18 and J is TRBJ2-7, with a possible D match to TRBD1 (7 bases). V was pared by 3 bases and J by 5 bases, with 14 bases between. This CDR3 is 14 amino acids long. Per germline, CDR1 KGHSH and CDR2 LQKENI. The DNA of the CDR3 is TGTGCCAGCTCACCGGCGGCGGGACAGAACGAGCAGTACTTC. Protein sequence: CASSPAAGQNEQYF.

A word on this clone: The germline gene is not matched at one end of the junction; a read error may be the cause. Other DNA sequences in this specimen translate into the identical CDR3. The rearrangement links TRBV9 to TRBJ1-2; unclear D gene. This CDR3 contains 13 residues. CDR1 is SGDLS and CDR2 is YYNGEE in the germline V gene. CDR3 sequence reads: CASSVGGNYGYTF. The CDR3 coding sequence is TGTGCCAGCAGCGTAGGAGGGAACTACGGCTACACCTTC.